The clone carrying this T cell receptor beta chain was seen a handful of times. The antigen is unknown. These data belong to a study of CD8+ T cells in alopecia areata. Germline V gene lookup returns CDR1 SQVTM and CDR2 ANQGSEA. This CDR3 comprises 11 residues. V gave up 4 bases and J gave up 8 bases, with 11 bases separating them. Study results and caveats: TCR sharing was clearer in mice than between patients, perhaps partly owing to patient HLA diversity.

RNA was extracted and reverse transcribed into cDNA as the sequencing template. The data were produced by immunoSEQ multiplex PCR, yet TCRdb's version contains in-frame clones alone and is incomplete. The data show just over 150,000 clones, 45% to 60% seen once. This sequence joins TRBV29-1 and TRBJ1-2; the D gene is possibly TRBD1 (6 bases). The material sequenced was CD8+ T cells sorted from blood, taken at week 0. The receptor comes from a human donor with alopecia areata. The CDR3 sequence: CSVVRGLGYTF. CDR3 coding DNA: TGCAGCGTTGTTCGGGGGCTGGGCTACACCTTC.